The text below deals with one T cell receptor beta chain. Its target is not known. Libraries were prepared by immunoSEQ multiplex PCR; TCRdb keeps only in-frame clonotypes and omits some of them. The sample lists some 87,000 clones, under 85% seen once, with roughly 15% in the top ten. The data derive from a study of radiotherapy plus CTLA-4 blockade in lung cancer. The overall study: There were objective responses in 18% of patients, and roughly 32% had disease control.

V gave up 5 bases and J gave up 7 bases; unmatched junction bases: 3. The germline V gene encodes CDR1 SEHNR and CDR2 FQNEAQ (reference sequence). This CDR3 is 13 amino acids long. Study results and limitations: After radiotherapy and ipilimumab, tumor-derived clones expanded in peripheral blood.

This sequence originates from a human donor with non-small cell lung cancer that progressed on radiotherapy plus ipilimumab. The rearrangement joins TRBV7-9 to TRBJ1-1, with 11 bases identical to TRBD1. Sample: peripheral blood, taken from a patient treated with radiotherapy plus ipilimumab. Here the CDR3 DNA reads TGTGCCAGCAGCCGGGGACAGGGGGTTGAAGCTTTCTTT. It translates to CASSRGQGVEAFF.